This T cell receptor (beta chain) originates from a study of human T cells and chemical hapten exposure. General study findings and limits: The study found that DPC sensitization did not change TCRs above 1 in 1000 frequency. Significantly more large CDR3 similarity clusters were formed by expanded TCRs than by controls.

TCRdb itself ran the RACE reads through MiXCR, one entry per CDR3 protein. The sample includes about 120,000 distinct CDR3 sequences, over 9% seen only once; the top ten take 2% to 2.5%. Trimming shortened V by 6 bases and J by 2 bases, and 9 bases separated the two germline ends. The V gene's germline CDR1 is DFQATT and CDR2 SNEGSKA (reference sequence). This CDR3 is 12 amino acids long. Time point indicated: patch test 3, about 24 weeks after DPC sensitization. Stated treatment: therapeutic diphenylcyclopropenone sensitization with weekly scalp DPC. This clonotype came up a few times. Its specificity is unknown.

Sequencing was performed on whole blood, taken in connection with sensitization to the hapten diphenylcyclopropenone (DPC). This chain uses TRBV20-1 with TRBJ2-3, with D possibly called TRBD1 or TRBD2 (5 bases each). The sequence derives from a woman aged 45-59 years with alopecia areata. Some clones in this sample may be carry-over from other donors' samples. The CDR3 here is CSAMGTTDTQYF. The CDR3 DNA follows: TGCAGTGCCATGGGGACCACAGATACGCAGTATTTT.